Following are 17 T cell receptor delta chains from one sample sequenced in a study of gamma-delta T cells after stem cell transplantation. TCRdb repeated clone calling on the RT-PCR reads with CATT. This table holds around 16,000 delta-chain clones, almost 9.5% found once. Sequencing was performed on gamma-delta T cells. Source of these receptors: a human donor. It is not recorded whose cells these are; they may come from a transplant donor.

Remarks on this clone: A junction end diverges from the germline sequence, so it may reflect a read error. Additional DNA sequences in this sample encode the identical CDR3. The CDR3 region is CACDTLPSRAGCSYTDTLIF. The CDR3 region has the DNA TGTGCCTGTGACACTCTACCTTCTCGGGCTGGGTGCTCTTACACCGATACACTCATCTTT. The chain joins TRDV2 to TRDJ1; D could derive from TRDD2 or TRDD3 (5 bases each). The CDR3 is 20 amino acids. Germline V CDR1 and CDR2: GEAIGNYY, EKD.

There are many counts of this clone. This likely stems from a read error, as it lies one base from a far larger clone. Additional DNA sequences in this sample encode the identical CDR3. The V call is TRDV2, the J call TRDJ1; TRDD2 might be the D (6 bases). The germline gives CDR1 GEAIGNYY, CDR2 EKD. V gave up 3 bases and J gave up 4 bases, with 26 bases separating them. There are 18 residues in the CDR3. The CDR3, as DNA: TGTGCCTGTGACCCGGTTAGCCTTCCCCGAGGGCTGGACGATAAACTCATCTTT. It specifies CACDPVSLPRGLDDKLIF.

A note on this clone: The TCRdb record carries a much larger clone's protein, which differs from this DNA's translation at residue 16; a read error is the likely cause, and the protein listed here is the DNA translation. The genes are TRDV1 and TRDJ2; 9 bases fit TRDD3. Germline V lookup: CDR1 TSWWSYY, CDR2 QGS. The CDR3 extends over 23 amino acids. Trimming removed 5 bases from V and 2 bases from J; junction bases left unmatched: 27. For the CDR3, the DNA is TGTGCTCTTGGGAAGGGGATCCTACTGAAATACGGGGGGATACTGGCCTTGACAGCACAACTCTTCTTT. It specifies CALGKGILLKYGGILALTAQLFF.

V is TRDV1 and J is TRDJ1; D assignment may be TRDD2 or TRDD3 (7 bases each). This CDR3 has 30 amino acids. V was cut by 0 bases and J by 10 bases, with 63 bases left in between. The germline CDR1 and CDR2 sequences are TSWWSYY and QGS. CDR3 DNA: TGTGCTCTTGGGGAACTTTTCACTCGTCCTAGTACGCCCGATTCCTACGGTACCAACTGGGGTTTACGGGGGGGGAGGATACTCATCTTT. This translates into CALGELFTRPSTPDSYGTNWGLRGGRILIF.

Regarding this clone: The junction differs from germline at one of its ends, possibly a read error. V and J are TRDV2 and TRDJ1, with D possibly being TRDD3 (5 bases). Looked up from germline, CDR1 is GEAIGNYY and CDR2 is EKD. This CDR3 has 20 residues. The CDR3 reads CACDQLQAWVRDGDTDTLIF. The DNA for the CDR3 is TGTGCCTGTGACCAACTCCAGGCCTGGGTGAGAGACGGTGACACCGATACACTCATCTTT.

This clone came up a few times. The protein held in TCRdb is that of a much larger clone and does not match this DNA's translation at residue 10, likely because of a read error; the protein shown is translated from the DNA. The CDR3 bases are TGTGCAGCACAATTTAAGAGGGGGGATAACCTCATCTTT. It specifies CAAQFKRGDNLIF. J is TRDJ1 and V is TRAV29/DV5; 8 bases map to TRDD3. This CDR3 is built from 13 residues. Germline loops: CDR1 NSMFDY, CDR2 ISSIKDK.

The rearrangement uses TRDV2 and TRDJ1; 7 bases agree with TRDD3. The germline CDR1 and CDR2 sequences are GEAIGNYY and EKD. The CDR3 has 18 amino acids. The junction had 15 bases not matched to a gene; V was cut back by 3 bases and J by 0 bases. The DNA of the CDR3 is TGTGCCTGTGACCCCTTCACTGGGGACATAGAGCACACCGATAAACTCATCTTT. It yields the protein CACDPFTGDIEHTDKLIF.

This clone appeared a few times. A read error likely explains why the TCRdb protein, taken from a much larger clone, differs from this DNA's translation at residue 4; the protein shown is translated from the DNA. The chain employs TRDV2 and TRDJ1; 10 nucleotides match TRDD3. Trimming at V came to 5 bases and at J to 0 bases, leaving 11 bases not matched to a gene. Germline V gene data show CDR1 as GEAIGNYY and CDR2 as EKD. The CDR3 is 17 residues long. CDR3 in amino acids: CACALVGDTRNTDKLIF. CDR3 nucleotide sequence: TGTGCCTGTGCCTTGGTGGGGGATACCCGAAACACCGATAAACTCATCTTT.

A word on this clone: This likely came from a read error, as a far larger clone is one base away. Other DNA sequences in this sample translate to the same CDR3. The J gene is TRDJ1, the V gene TRDV1, with D unclear. Trimming took 6 bases from V and 3 from J, leaving 23 bases between them. The CDR3 covers 17 residues. Germline CDR1 is TSWWSYY and CDR2 is QGS. CDR3 sequence (DNA): TGTGCTCTTGGAAAACGAATCACATTTCGGGCTTCCGATAAACTCATCTTT. Encoded protein: CALGKRITFRASDKLIF.

The sample holds many counts of this clone. The V and J genes are TRDV2 and TRDJ1; 8 bases map to TRDD3. Per the germline V gene, CDR1 is GEAIGNYY and CDR2 is EKD. CDR3 length equals 19 residues. V shed 1 base and J 1 base; nucleotides not matched to a gene: 16. CDR3 in DNA: TGTGCCTGTGACACTTGGTGTGGCTACAAGGGGGATAGCACCGATAAACTCATCTTT. Protein: CACDTWCGYKGDSTDKLIF.

There are a few counts of this clone. The protein that TCRdb holds for this DNA derives from a much larger clone and differs from the translated DNA at residue 6, which likely indicates a read error; the protein shown here is translated from the DNA. This chain uses TRDV2 with TRDJ1, with TRDD3 matching 8 bases. Trimming cost V 4 bases and J 7 bases; bases outside gene matches: 22. The V gene's germline CDR1 is GEAIGNYY and CDR2 EKD. The CDR3 covers 18 residues. CDR3 residues: CACDSVSLTGGIVPKLIF. CDR3 DNA: TGTGCCTGTGATTCGGTCTCCTTGACTGGGGGGATAGTCCCTAAACTCATCTTT.

This clone was counted a few times. The protein that TCRdb holds for this DNA derives from a much larger clone and differs from the translated DNA at residue 3, which likely indicates a read error; the protein shown here is translated from the DNA. The chain employs TRDV2 and TRDJ1; 9 positions match TRDD3. This CDR3 is built from 17 residues. The V gene's germline CDR1 is GEAIGNYY and CDR2 EKD. The CDR3 nucleotides are TGTGCCGGTGACTTACTGGGGGAGGAGACCTACACCGATAAACTCATCTTT. It specifies CAGDLLGEETYTDKLIF.

To note about this clone: TCRdb lists the protein of a much larger clone for this DNA, which differs at residue 10, so this is likely a read error; the protein given here is translated from the DNA itself. The chain combines TRDV2 with TRDJ1; 7 positions match TRDD3. CDR3 size: 16 residues. The germline V gene encodes CDR1 GEAIGNYY and CDR2 EKD. Germline trimming cut 0 bases from V and 4 bases from J; bases unmatched to any gene: 10. The CDR3 DNA reads TGTGCCTGTGACACCGTAGGGGATAGTACGGGCGATAAACTCATCTTT. Translating gives CACDTVGDSTGDKLIF.

A remark on this clone: A far more abundant clone sits one base away, making this likely a read error. Other DNA sequences from this sample encode an identical CDR3 as well. The V and J genes are TRDV2 and TRDJ1; TRDD3 agrees at 11 bases. The V and J ends lost 1 base and 1 base, in that order; junction bases with no gene match: 19. The CDR3 extends over 21 amino acids. Germline loops: CDR1 GEAIGNYY, CDR2 EKD. CDR3 in amino acids: CACDTVSLGDTSTQSTDKLIF. CDR3 nucleotides: TGTGCCTGTGACACTGTGTCGCTGGGGGATACTTCTACTCAATCCACCGATAAACTCATCTTT.

A word on this clone: This is likely an artifact of a read error, given a far larger clone one base away. Other nucleotide sequences from this sample produce the same CDR3. The chain employs TRDV2 and TRDJ1; D unclear. This CDR3 spans 15 amino acids. Germline CDR1 GEAIGNYY, CDR2 EKD. CDR3 region: CACDTVGAYTDKLIF. The CDR3 DNA reads TGTGCCTGCGACACCGTGGGTGCGTACACCGATAAACTCATCTTT.

This clone was seen only a few times. At one boundary the junction diverges from the germline segment, which might be a read error. This sample includes further DNA sequences coding for the same CDR3. The gene calls are TRDV2 and TRDJ3, with TRDD3 matching 8 bases. The CDR3 sequence is 19 residues long. Per germline, CDR1 GEAIGNYY and CDR2 EKD. The DNA of the CDR3 is TGTGCCTGTGATATAACTGGGGGCTACGTTTCCTTGGACACCCGACAGATGTTTTTC. Protein: CACDITGGYVSLDTRQMFF.

Details on this clone: The protein recorded in TCRdb matches a much larger clone and deviates from this DNA's translation at residues 9 and 11, suggesting a read error; the protein here is obtained by translating the DNA. The V call is TRDV2, the J call TRDJ1; 9 bases fit TRDD3. The CDR3 contains 21 residues. The germline CDR1 and CDR2 sequences are GEAIGNYY and EKD. V trimming: 0 bases; J trimming: 1 base; junction bases outside the gene matches: 20. The CDR3 sequence: CACDTVESIRLTGGLTDKLIF. DNA of the CDR3: TGTGCCTGTGACACCGTTGAGTCCATCCGGCTTACTGGGGGACTCACCGATAAACTCATCTTT.